The 30 T cell receptor beta chains reported below all come from one sample, sequenced in a study of patients and donors after allogeneic stem cell transplantation. TCRdb re-called the RT-PCR reads with MiXCR, one entry per CDR3 protein. The sample lists under 200,000 distinct CDR3 sequences, approximately 22% occurring once. Sequenced material: blood, either unsorted or a sorted T cell fraction (not recorded which). All receptors derive from a human donor who was either an allogeneic HSCT recipient or a stem cell or donor lymphocyte infusion donor (not recorded which). It is not recorded whose cells these are; they may come from a transplant donor.

In this sample, this clonotype turned up many times. The chain recombines TRBV9 with TRBJ1-1, with 8 bases lining up with TRBD1. This CDR3 has 16 residues. With V trimmed by 5 bases and J by 1 base, 10 bases remained unmatched. Germline assignment: CDR1 SGDLS and CDR2 YYNGEE. Here the CDR3 reads CASSPGRTGWNTEAFF. The CDR3 DNA is TGTGCCAGCAGTCCAGGCCGGACAGGGTGGAACACTGAAGCTTTCTTT.

This clonotype was recorded only once. Since a much larger clone is just one base distant, this may be a read error. The rearrangement joins TRBV7-2 to TRBJ1-1, with 8 bases that match TRBD1. CDR1 and CDR2 (germline): SGHTA, FQGNSA. The trim removed 9 bases at V and 1 base at J, leaving 4 bases unmatched. The CDR3 covers 13 residues. The CDR3 sequence is CARRQGRNTEAFF. The CDR3 region has the DNA TGTGCCAGACGACAGGGGAGGAACACTGAAGCTTTCTTT.

This clonotype turned up a few times. This chain uses TRBV18 with TRBJ1-5; unclear D gene. Germline V gene lookup returns CDR1 KGHSH and CDR2 LQKENI. The CDR3 is made up of 13 amino acids. V lost 3 bases, J lost 3 bases, and 6 bases lay in between. This chain's CDR3 is CASSPEDNQPQHF. CDR3 nucleotides: TGTGCCAGCTCACCCGAAGACAATCAGCCCCAGCATTTT.

This clonotype showed up just a few times. The V gene is TRBV14, the J gene TRBJ2-3; D not resolved. This CDR3 has 14 residues. In germline, CDR1 is SGHDN, CDR2 FVKESK. V was cut by 1 base and J by 2 bases, with 7 bases left in between. The CDR3 reads CASSQADSTDTQYF. CDR3 bases: TGTGCCAGCAGCCAAGCTGACTCCACAGATACGCAGTATTTT.

This clonotype was picked up a small number of times. The chain combines TRBV28 with TRBJ1-2, with 10 bases matching TRBD1. The CDR3 sequence is 17 residues long. Germline loops: CDR1 MDHEN, CDR2 SYDVKM. With 3 bases clipped from V and 3 bases from J, the junction kept 10 bases outside the gene matches. CDR3 sequence: CASSFSDRGRPDYGYTF. The CDR3 bases are TGTGCCAGCAGTTTCTCGGACAGGGGGAGACCGGACTATGGCTACACCTTC.

This clonotype was observed a handful of times. The chain joins TRBV20-1 to TRBJ1-6; D is possibly TRBD1 (6 bases). Trimming cost V 5 bases and J 2 bases, with 7 bases left between them. Germline-derived CDR1 and CDR2 are DFQATT and SNEGSKA (reference sequence). There are 13 residues in the CDR3. The CDR3 coding sequence is TGCAGTGCTGGACAGACCTATAATTCACCCCTCCACTTT. It is translated as CSAGQTYNSPLHF.

This clonotype was detected a few times. V is TRBV7-2 and J is TRBJ1-4, with D uncertain. The CDR3 is 14 residues long. V shed 7 bases and J shed 7 bases, with 16 bases lying between them. Looked up from germline, CDR1 is SGHTA and CDR2 is FQGNSA. The CDR3 DNA follows: TGTGCCAGCAACCTAGGAGACATTAGTGAAAAACTGTTTTTT. Translated: CASNLGDISEKLFF.

The genes are TRBV4-2 and TRBJ2-7; TRBD1 matches 9 bases. The CDR3 is 14 residues long. Trimming at V came to 4 bases and at J to 3 bases, leaving 4 bases not matched to a gene. Germline CDR1 reads LGHNA; CDR2 reads YNFKEQ. This CDR3 is CASSPRDRDYEQYF. CDR3 nucleotides: TGTGCCAGCAGCCCTCGGGACAGGGACTACGAGCAGTACTTC.

The sample holds many counts of this clonotype. The rearrangement links TRBV7-3 to TRBJ1-1; 7 positions agree with TRBD1. Germline trimming cut 5 bases from V and 1 base from J; bases unmatched to any gene: 4. The length of the CDR3 is 14 residues. The V gene's germline CDR1 is SGHTA and CDR2 FQGTGA. This chain's CDR3 is CASSMGTANTEAFF. The CDR3 bases are TGTGCCAGCAGCATGGGGACAGCGAACACTGAAGCTTTCTTT.

This sequence joins TRBV28 and TRBJ1-2, with 9 positions matching TRBD1. Trimming removed 6 bases from V and 8 bases from J; junction bases left unmatched: 10. The CDR3 is 14 amino acids. CDR1 and CDR2 from the germline V gene are MDHEN and SYDVKM. DNA of the CDR3: TGTGCCAGCAGCTCACCGGGACAGGGTGAAGGCTACACCTTC. Translation gives CASSSPGQGEGYTF.

The chain carries TRBV5-1 and TRBJ2-5; 7 bases line up with TRBD2. V was clipped by 1 base and J by 8 bases; unmatched bases: 8. The length of the CDR3 is 14 residues. Germline lookup yields CDR1 SGHRS and CDR2 YFSETQ. As DNA, the CDR3 is TGCGCCAGCAGCTTGCCTAGCGGAACTCACACCCAGTACTTC. Translated, it gives CASSLPSGTHTQYF.

This chain uses TRBV18 with TRBJ1-5; D remains unclear. Trimming took 3 bases from V and 7 from J, leaving 10 bases between them. The CDR3 extends over 13 amino acids. The V gene's germline CDR1 is KGHSH and CDR2 LQKENI. The CDR3 DNA reads as TGTGCCAGCTCACCTTCTCCAGAGCAGCCCCAGCATTTT. It specifies CASSPSPEQPQHF. The full variable domain, with the rest looked up from reference TRBV18 and TRBJ1-5, is NAGVMQNPRHLVRRRGQEARLRCSPMKGHSHVYWYRQLPEEGLKFMVYLQKENIIDESGMPKERFSAEFPKEGPSILRIQQVVRGDSAAYFCASSPSPEQPQHFGDGTRLSIL.

The rearrangement uses TRBV15 and TRBJ2-2; TRBD1 might be the D (6 bases). This CDR3 spans 16 amino acids. With 3 bases removed from V and 0 bases from J, the gap between germline ends came to 11 bases. Germline CDR1 and CDR2: LNHNV and YYDKDF (reference sequence). The CDR3 here is CATSSFGTPNTGELFF. The CDR3 coding sequence is TGTGCCACCAGCAGCTTCGGGACACCGAACACCGGGGAGCTGTTTTTT.

A single count supports this clonotype. Because the CDR3 is missing its conserved closing phenylalanine or tryptophan, this is likely a read error. The chain has TRBV6-2 or TRBV6-3 and TRBJ1-2, with 8 bases that match TRBD1. In germline, CDR1 is MNHEY, CDR2 SVGEGT. The V and J ends lost 0 bases and 4 bases, in that order; junction bases with no gene match: 7. The length of the CDR3 is 16 residues. CDR3 in DNA: TGTGCCAGCAGTTACTCATCCCAGGGGGCAACCTATGGCTACACCATC. Its translation is CASSYSSQGATYGYTI.

The chain couples TRBV4-1 to TRBJ2-3; D is possibly TRBD2 (6 bases). Germline V gives CDR1 MGHRA, CDR2 YSYEKL. V was trimmed by 3 bases and J by 5 bases, leaving 9 bases between them. The CDR3 contains 13 residues. CDR3 DNA sequence: TGCGCCAGCAGCCAGCCCGGGGGAGATACGCAGTATTTT. The encoded protein is CASSQPGGDTQYF.

The V and J genes are TRBV30 and TRBJ2-1; D is possibly TRBD1 (6 bases). CDR3 length: 14 amino acids. V lost 5 bases and J lost 8, with 19 bases in between. Germline V lookup: CDR1 GTSNPN, CDR2 SVGIG (reference sequence). The CDR3 DNA reads TGTGCCTGGGTAACAGGGTTGTCGGTACATGAGCAGTTCTTC. Translating gives CAWVTGLSVHEQFF.

This clonotype showed up just a few times. This chain connects TRBV30 to TRBJ1-2; 10 positions agree with TRBD1. From germline, CDR1 is GTSNPN and CDR2 SVGIG (reference sequence). Trimming removed 3 bases from V and 3 bases from J; junction bases left unmatched: 1. CDR3 length: 13 residues. CDR3: CAWRDRGHYGYTF. The CDR3 nucleotides are TGTGCCTGGAGAGACAGGGGGCACTATGGCTACACCTTC.

This chain joins TRBV24-1 and TRBJ1-2; D unresolved. Between the trimmed V and J ends, which lost 1 base and 4 bases, there was a span of 3 bases. Germline loops: CDR1 KGHDR, CDR2 SFDVKD. The CDR3 is 12 residues long. The CDR3 is CATSDFRYGYTF. CDR3 coding DNA: TGTGCCACCAGTGATTTCCGCTATGGCTACACCTTC.

V gene TRBV29-1 combines with J gene TRBJ2-1; 10 nucleotides agree with TRBD1. V lost 7 bases to trimming and J lost 6 bases; unmatched junction nucleotides: 3. The CDR3 covers 12 residues. Germline CDR1 SQVTM, CDR2 ANQGSEA. Here the CDR3 reads CSGWTGGNEQFF. Written as DNA, the CDR3 is TGCAGCGGGTGGACAGGGGGCAATGAGCAGTTCTTC.

This clonotype was seen just once. The rearrangement links TRBV5-5 to TRBJ2-1, with 7 bases that match TRBD2. Looked up from germline, CDR1 is SGHKS and CDR2 is YYEKEE (reference sequence). The CDR3 is 15 amino acids. J was trimmed by 2 bases and V by 2 bases; bases with no gene match: 4. Here the CDR3 reads CASSFEREAYNEQFF. The CDR3 DNA follows: TGTGCCAGCAGCTTTGAACGGGAGGCCTACAATGAGCAGTTCTTC.

In this sample, this clonotype turned up a few times. The chain recombines TRBV7-3 with TRBJ2-5, with D uncertain. Germline values: CDR1 SGHTA, CDR2 FQGTGA. V was shortened by 0 bases and J by 3 bases, with 5 bases between the two germline ends. This CDR3 comprises 13 residues. CDR3 in DNA: TGTGCCAGCAGCTTAACCGTTAAAGAGACCCAGTACTTC. It is translated as CASSLTVKETQYF.

The chain links TRBV19 to TRBJ1-1, with a tentative D call TRBD1 (6 bases). The CDR3 consists of 14 residues. Germline V lookup: CDR1 LNHDA, CDR2 SQIVND (reference sequence). V gave up 7 bases and J gave up 1 base, with 13 bases separating them. The CDR3 DNA reads TGTGCCAGTACAGTACAGGGAGGGAACACTGAAGCTTTCTTT. Protein product: CASTVQGGNTEAFF.

This clonotype was counted many times. The chain couples TRBV4-3 to TRBJ1-3; D gene uncertain. Trimming removed 2 bases from V and 4 bases from J, with 15 bases in between. Per the germline V gene, CDR1 is LGHNA and CDR2 is YSLEER. CDR3 size: 16 residues. CDR3 sequence reads: CASSQTAPNPGNTIYF. The CDR3 DNA sequence: TGCGCCAGCAGCCAAACAGCGCCAAACCCGGGAAACACCATATATTTT.

V usage is TRBV13 and J usage is TRBJ2-5, with D unresolved. Germline V gives CDR1 PRHDT, CDR2 FYEKMQ (reference sequence). Trimming cost V 3 bases and J 1 base, with 6 bases left between them. CDR3 size: 13 residues. The CDR3 sequence is CASSFWRQETQYF. CDR3 in DNA: TGTGCCAGCAGCTTCTGGCGCCAAGAGACCCAGTACTTC.

This clonotype was observed many times. The chain has TRBV12-3 or TRBV12-4 and TRBJ1-2; TRBD1 is a possible D gene (6 bases). The V end was cut by 7 bases, the J end by 5 bases, with 14 bases between. The CDR3 length is 13 residues. The CDR3 DNA reads TGTGCCAGCAAACAGGGAGTTTGGTATGGCTACACCTTC. Protein product: CASKQGVWYGYTF.

This clonotype was counted a few times. The chain is built from TRBV7-9 and TRBJ1-2; D call uncertain. The CDR3 is 14 residues long. V dropped 2 bases and J dropped 5 bases, with 12 bases sitting between them. CDR1 is SEHNR, CDR2 FQNEAQ, per germline (reference sequence). The CDR3 spells CASSLTGVGYGYTF. CDR3 nucleotides: TGTGCCAGCAGCTTAACCGGGGTTGGATATGGCTACACCTTC.

This clonotype was detected many times. The V gene is TRBV10-3, the J gene TRBJ2-7; tentatively, D is TRBD2 (5 bases). Trimming took off 0 bases at V and 0 bases at J, with 12 bases between the two ends. The CDR3 contains 16 residues. Germline lookup yields CDR1 ENHRY and CDR2 SYGVKD. The CDR3 loop is CAISESGEGLSYEQYF. The CDR3 DNA is TGTGCCATCAGTGAGTCGGGAGAGGGCCTCTCCTACGAGCAGTACTTC.

V usage is TRBV6-5 and J usage is TRBJ1-1; 7 bases map to TRBD1. This CDR3 has 16 residues. Germline V gene sequence: CDR1 MNHEY, CDR2 SVGAGI. The V gene end was trimmed by 5 bases and the J gene end by 0 bases; junction bases not matched to a gene: 9. CDR3 bases: TGTGCCAGCAGTGCCCGCCAGGGGGTTATGAACACTGAAGCTTTCTTT. It codes for CASSARQGVMNTEAFF.

The V and J genes are TRBV5-1 and TRBJ2-3, with D uncertain. V gave up 3 bases and J gave up 2 bases, with 7 bases separating them. The CDR3 spans 13 residues. Looked up from germline, CDR1 is SGHRS and CDR2 is YFSETQ. CDR3 bases: TGCGCCAGCAGCTCGGTTCCCACAGATACGCAGTATTTT. Translating gives CASSSVPTDTQYF.

This clonotype was found a few times. The V call is TRBV14, the J call TRBJ1-1; D is ambiguous. The CDR3 runs 14 residues. Trimming pared 2 bases from V and 0 bases from J, leaving 7 bases between. The germline V gene encodes CDR1 SGHDN and CDR2 FVKESK. The CDR3 DNA reads TGTGCCAGCAGCCAATACAGTTTGAACACTGAAGCTTTCTTT. This translates into CASSQYSLNTEAFF.